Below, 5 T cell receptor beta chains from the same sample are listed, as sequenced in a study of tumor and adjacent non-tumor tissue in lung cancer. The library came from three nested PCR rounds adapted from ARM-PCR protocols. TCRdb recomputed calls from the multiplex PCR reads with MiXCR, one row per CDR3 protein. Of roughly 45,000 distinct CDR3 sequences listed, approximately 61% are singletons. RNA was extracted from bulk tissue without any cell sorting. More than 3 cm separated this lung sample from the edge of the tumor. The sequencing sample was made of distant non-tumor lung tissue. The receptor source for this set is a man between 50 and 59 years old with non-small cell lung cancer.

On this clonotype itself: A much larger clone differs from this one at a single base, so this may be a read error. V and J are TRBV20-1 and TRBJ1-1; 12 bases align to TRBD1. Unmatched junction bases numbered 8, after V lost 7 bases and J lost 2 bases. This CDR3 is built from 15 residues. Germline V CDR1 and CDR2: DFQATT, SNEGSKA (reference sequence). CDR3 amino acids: CSVEGQGAGNTEAFF. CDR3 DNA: TGCAGTGTTGAGGGACAGGGGGCGGGAAACACTGAAGCTTTCTTT.

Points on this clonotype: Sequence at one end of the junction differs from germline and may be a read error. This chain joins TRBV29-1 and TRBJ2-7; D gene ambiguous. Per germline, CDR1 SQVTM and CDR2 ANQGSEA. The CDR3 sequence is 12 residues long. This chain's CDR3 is CIVEAAYNEQYF. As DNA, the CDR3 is TGCATCGTTGAAGCCGCTTATAATGAGCAGTACTTC.

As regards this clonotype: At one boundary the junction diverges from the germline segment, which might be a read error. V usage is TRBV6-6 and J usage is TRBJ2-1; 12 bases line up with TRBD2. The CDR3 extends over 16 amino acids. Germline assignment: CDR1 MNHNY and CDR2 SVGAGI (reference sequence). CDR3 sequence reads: CAGSTPLAGGRNEQFF. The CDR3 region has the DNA TGTGCCGGCAGCACCCCCCTAGCGGGGGGGCGTAATGAGCAGTTCTTC.

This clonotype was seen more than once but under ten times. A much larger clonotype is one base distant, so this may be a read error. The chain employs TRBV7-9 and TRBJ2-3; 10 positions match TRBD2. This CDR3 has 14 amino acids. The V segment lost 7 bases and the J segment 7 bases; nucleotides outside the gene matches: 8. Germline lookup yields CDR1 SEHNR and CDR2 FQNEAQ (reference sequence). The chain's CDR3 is CASTQAGGLNTQYF. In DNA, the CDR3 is TGTGCCAGCACCCAAGCGGGGGGGCTAAATACGCAGTATTTT.

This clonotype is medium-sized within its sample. The CDR3 DNA follows: TGTGCCAGCAGCGATGGGTGGGAGGGTTACAATGAGCAGTTCTTC. Amino acid sequence: CASSDGWEGYNEQFF. The chain combines TRBV7-9 with TRBJ2-1, with TRBD2 matching 7 bases. CDR1 is SEHNR, CDR2 FQNEAQ, per germline (reference sequence). The J segment lost 4 bases and the V segment lost 5 bases, leaving 8 bases of the junction unmatched. The CDR3 length is 15 residues.